What follows are 5 T cell receptor beta chains derived from one specimen sequenced in a study of T cells after yellow fever vaccination. TCRdb reprocessed the 5' RACE reads via MiXCR and lists one record per CDR3 protein. The repertoire has 200,000 to 300,000 distinct CDR3 sequences, about 7% of them found once; the top ten carry 1% to 1.2%. Sequencing was performed on CD4+ T cells sorted from PBMCs, taken on the day of the yellow fever booster vaccination. Receptor source: a man between 25 and 39 years old who received the YFV17D yellow fever vaccine.

There are many counts of this clonotype. The chain recombines TRBV7-2 with TRBJ2-7; 13 positions agree with TRBD2. This CDR3 is built from 16 residues. Losses at the gene ends were 5 bases for V and 2 bases for J; bases not matched to a gene: 6. Germline V gives CDR1 SGHTA, CDR2 FQGNSA. The CDR3 loop is CASSLALAGGAYEQYF. DNA for the CDR3: TGTGCCAGCAGCCTTGCACTAGCGGGAGGGGCCTACGAGCAGTACTTC. The complete variable domain, with remaining parts taken from reference TRBV7-2 and TRBJ2-7, reads GAGVSQSPSNKVTEKGKDVELRCDPISGHTALYWYRQSLGQGLEFLIYFQGNSAPDKSGLPSDRFSAERTGGSVSTLTIQRTQQEDSAVYLCASSLALAGGAYEQYFGPGTRLTVT.

The rearrangement links TRBV4-3 to TRBJ2-1; no firm D call. V was clipped by 0 bases and J by 6 bases, with 15 bases between them. The germline V gene encodes CDR1 LGHNA and CDR2 YSLEER. The CDR3 has 16 amino acids. The CDR3 DNA sequence: TGCGCCAGCAGCCAAGATTTGGGCTATTCAGGCAATGAGCAGTTCTTC. This encodes CASSQDLGYSGNEQFF.

There are a few counts of this clonotype. This chain joins TRBV7-6 and TRBJ1-2; D gene ambiguous. Trimming left V 4 bases short and J 4 bases short, with 7 bases between. Per the germline V gene, CDR1 is SGHVS and CDR2 is FNYEAQ. This CDR3 has 12 amino acids. CDR3 coding DNA: TGTGCCAGCAGCTACGATGGCTATGGCTACACCTTC. This translates into CASSYDGYGYTF.

This clonotype was observed at least ten times. CDR3 in amino acids: CASSLDTDTQYF. In DNA form, the CDR3 reads TGTGCCAGCAGCTTAGACACAGATACGCAGTATTTT. The chain recombines TRBV7-2 with TRBJ2-3; D is undetermined. The CDR3 covers 12 residues. Trimming took 1 base from V and 2 from J, leaving 1 base between them. Looked up from germline, CDR1 is SGHTA and CDR2 is FQGNSA.

This clonotype was found a few times. V usage is TRBV7-9 and J usage is TRBJ1-1, with TRBD1 identical over 10 bases. Germline V gives CDR1 SEHNR, CDR2 FQNEAQ (reference sequence). Losses at the gene ends were 4 bases for V and 8 bases for J; bases not matched to a gene: 10. The CDR3 runs 15 residues. The CDR3: CASSSSGTGAVEAFF. The CDR3 region has the DNA TGTGCCAGCAGCTCGAGCGGGACAGGGGCCGTGGAAGCTTTCTTT.